This T cell receptor (beta chain) came from a study of blood T cell repertoires in COVID-19. Original methodology: Estimated nucleated cell counts came from reference gene primer amplification. Libraries were prepared by immunoSEQ multiplex PCR; TCRdb keeps only in-frame clonotypes and omits some of them. From that table come the V and J calls and clone size; the DNA was used to work out D and trimming. The repertoire holds tens of thousands of clones, with around four fifths as singletons. This CDR3 spans 12 amino acids. Looked up from germline, CDR1 is GTSNPN and CDR2 is SVGIG (reference sequence). The ends were cut back, 0 bases at V and 10 bases at J, with 7 bases in the middle. This clone has more than one count but fewer than ten.

The clonotype originates from a human donor in a cohort sampled during active COVID-19. Specimen: peripheral blood. This rearrangement joins TRBV30 to TRBJ1-6; D remains unclear. CDR3 region: CAWSVLESPLHF. The CDR3 DNA follows: TGTGCCTGGAGTGTACTAGAGTCACCCCTCCACTTT.